The next 17 T cell receptor beta chains were all read from a single sample in a study of T-cell memory formation after mild COVID-19. TCRdb itself ran the 5' RACE reads through MiXCR, one entry per CDR3 protein. The table includes around 300,000 distinct CDR3 sequences, roughly an eighth detected once. Sequencing was performed on PBMCs or a T cell subset sorted from them (not recorded which). All receptors derive from a man younger than 35 who had mild COVID-19 (a few samples of this study predate the infection). Cell type and time point are not known.

This clonotype turned up a few times. The V gene is TRBV12-3 or TRBV12-4, the J gene TRBJ2-7; D unresolved. Trimming stripped 6 bases from V and 4 bases from J, with 13 bases between. The CDR3 loop spans 13 amino acids. CDR3 DNA: TGTGCCAGCAGCCCCTCCTATGGTTACGAGCAGTACTTC. This encodes CASSPSYGYEQYF.

V gene TRBV7-8 combines with J gene TRBJ1-4; D is possibly TRBD1 (5 bases). Germline V gives CDR1 SGHVS, CDR2 FQNEAQ. V lost 6 bases and J lost 7, with 18 bases in between. This CDR3 is 15 amino acids long. For the CDR3, the DNA is TGTGCCAGCAGGCCAGATGGGACTTTGGGTGAAAAACTGTTTTTT. Amino acid sequence: CASRPDGTLGEKLFF.

This clonotype was counted a few times. V and J are TRBV2 and TRBJ2-3; D remains ambiguous. The CDR3 is 11 amino acids. V lost 7 bases and J lost 2, with 4 bases in between. CDR1 and CDR2 from the germline V gene are SNHLY and FYNNEI. The chain's CDR3 is CASMSTDTQYF. As DNA, the CDR3 is TGTGCCAGCATGTCCACAGATACGCAGTATTTT. Full variable domain (rest looked up from reference TRBV2 and TRBJ2-3): EPEVTQTPSHQVTQMGQEVILRCVPISNHLYFYWYRQILGQKVEFLVSFYNNEISEKSEIFDDQFSVERPDGSNFTLKIRSTKLEDSAMYFCASMSTDTQYFGPGTRLTVL.

This clonotype was observed a few times. V is TRBV19 and J is TRBJ2-2; D uncertain. The CDR3 consists of 13 residues. The germline V gene encodes CDR1 LNHDA and CDR2 SQIVND (reference sequence). Deletions cut 5 bases from V and 7 bases from J, with 11 bases between. The CDR3 sequence: CASSLRELGELFF. The CDR3 DNA reads TGTGCCAGTAGTTTAAGGGAACTCGGGGAGCTGTTTTTT.

This chain connects TRBV6-2 or TRBV6-3 to TRBJ2-5; D may be TRBD2 (5 bases). This CDR3 is built from 14 residues. From germline, CDR1 is MNHEY and CDR2 SVGEGT. V lost 0 bases and J lost 3, with 8 bases in between. CDR3 bases: TGTGCCAGCAGTTACTCTACGGGGAAAGAGACCCAGTACTTC. Translated: CASSYSTGKETQYF.

This clonotype was seen only a few times. The V gene is TRBV7-6, the J gene TRBJ2-5, with no clear D. CDR1 is SGHVS, CDR2 FNYEAQ, per germline. This CDR3 comprises 17 residues. V gave up 1 base and J gave up 1 base, with 16 bases separating them. CDR3 DNA: TGTGCCAGCAGCTTAGACCGGGTAGGGATCCTCCAAGAGACCCAGTACTTC. Its translation: CASSLDRVGILQETQYF.

This clonotype was seen a handful of times. J is TRBJ2-1 and V is TRBV5-1; no clear D gene. Germline V gene lookup returns CDR1 SGHRS and CDR2 YFSETQ. Trimming took 2 bases from V and 5 from J, leaving 14 bases between them. This CDR3 has 15 residues. The CDR3 is CASSFSAISHNEQFF. CDR3 bases: TGCGCCAGCAGCTTTTCAGCGATTTCCCACAATGAGCAGTTCTTC.

V usage is TRBV5-1 and J usage is TRBJ2-3; 9 bases are a match to TRBD2. The CDR3 length is 16 residues. V dropped 3 bases and J dropped 4; count of bases not matched to a gene: 9. Germline loops: CDR1 SGHRS, CDR2 YFSETQ. CDR3 loop: CASSSEAGGVSDTQYF. The CDR3 DNA sequence: TGCGCCAGCAGCTCTGAAGCGGGGGGAGTATCAGATACGCAGTATTTT. The whole variable domain, remainder taken from reference TRBV5-1 and TRBJ2-3, is KAGVTQTPRYLIKTRGQQVTLSCSPISGHRSVSWYQQTPGQGLQFLFEYFSETQRNKGNFPGRFSGRQFSNSRSEMNVSTLELGDSALYLCASSSEAGGVSDTQYFGPGTRLTVL.

This clonotype has only a few counts. The chain carries TRBV27 and TRBJ2-3; no clear D. Germline V gives CDR1 MNHEY, CDR2 SMNVEV (reference sequence). The V end was cut by 5 bases, the J end by 0 bases, with 12 bases between. CDR3 length equals 15 residues. The CDR3 coding sequence is TGTGCCAGCAGTAAAATTGACTCTAGCACAGATACGCAGTATTTT. It translates to CASSKIDSSTDTQYF.

This chain joins TRBV27 and TRBJ2-5; D unresolved. Germline-derived CDR1 and CDR2 are MNHEY and SMNVEV (reference sequence). The CDR3 runs 13 residues. The V end was cut by 6 bases, the J end by 9 bases, with 17 bases between. The CDR3 sequence: CASSPGRGGAQYF. Here the CDR3 DNA reads TGTGCCAGCAGCCCCGGACGCGGTGGGGCCCAGTACTTC.

This clonotype came up a few times. The V and J genes are TRBV6-5 and TRBJ2-1, with TRBD2 identical over 8 bases. J was trimmed by 8 bases and V by 4 bases; bases with no gene match: 10. The germline V gene encodes CDR1 MNHEY and CDR2 SVGAGI. This CDR3 has 15 amino acids. CDR3 residues: CASSSAGGRWDEQFF. In DNA, the CDR3 is TGTGCCAGCAGTTCCGCGGGGGGCCGTTGGGATGAGCAGTTCTTC.

The genes are TRBV7-9 and TRBJ2-3, with TRBD2 identical over 8 bases. The germline V gene has CDR1 SEHNR and CDR2 FQNEAQ (reference sequence). With V trimmed by 2 bases and J by 2 bases, 12 bases remained unmatched. The CDR3 has 18 amino acids. This CDR3 is CASSLFQFAGGLTDTQYF. CDR3 bases: TGTGCCAGCAGCTTATTCCAGTTCGCGGGGGGCCTCACAGATACGCAGTATTTT.

This clonotype was found a few times. The genes are TRBV20-1 and TRBJ2-7, with 12 nucleotides matching TRBD2. This CDR3 contains 17 residues. Losses at the gene ends were 1 base for V and 4 bases for J; bases not matched to a gene: 11. Germline loops: CDR1 DFQATT, CDR2 SNEGSKA (reference sequence). CDR3 in DNA: TGCAGTGCTAGAGCCGCTAGCGGGGGGGTCAATTCTTACGAGCAGTACTTC. Protein product: CSARAASGGVNSYEQYF.

This clonotype was observed many times. This chain connects TRBV10-3 to TRBJ2-7; the D is unclear. Germline V lookup: CDR1 ENHRY, CDR2 SYGVKD. The CDR3 is 12 residues long. Trimming shortened V by 6 bases and J by 0 bases, and 6 bases separated the two germline ends. CDR3 coding DNA: TGTGCCATCAGCGAAGACTCCTACGAGCAGTACTTC. Its translation is CAISEDSYEQYF.

In its sample, this clonotype was seen a few times. V and J are TRBV12-3 or TRBV12-4 and TRBJ1-2, with 8 nucleotides matching TRBD1. CDR3 size: 13 residues. V lost 4 bases and J lost 5; bases outside the gene matches: 3. The CDR3 protein is CASSSDRGYGYTF. The CDR3 nucleotides read TGTGCCAGCAGTTCTGACAGGGGTTATGGCTACACCTTC.

This clonotype was counted at least ten times. The chain joins TRBV12-3 or TRBV12-4 to TRBJ2-3, with TRBD2 matching 12 bases. CDR3 length: 14 amino acids. The V gene end was trimmed by 6 bases and the J gene end by 4 bases; junction bases not matched to a gene: 2. In nucleotides, the CDR3 is TGTGCCAGCAGCTCTAGCGGGGGGGCAGATACGCAGTATTTT. Protein product: CASSSSGGADTQYF.

This clonotype was seen a handful of times. V gene TRBV6-5 combines with J gene TRBJ2-1; the D is unclear. CDR1 is MNHEY and CDR2 is SVGAGI in the germline V gene. Deletions cut 6 bases from V and 8 bases from J, with 20 bases between. This CDR3 contains 15 residues. The CDR3 DNA reads TGTGCCAGCAGCCTAGGACGGATTAATATCGATGAGCAGTTCTTC. Its translation is CASSLGRINIDEQFF.